These T cell receptor beta chains were read from a single sample in a study of T cell repertoires in cytomegalovirus infection. TCRdb recomputed calls from the reads with MiXCR, one row per CDR3 protein. The repertoire includes 700,000 to 950,000 distinct CDR3 sequences, approximately 32% of them detected once, and over 10% sits in the top ten. The antigens for these receptors are not known. Sequences were derived from cultured CD8+ T cells from PBMCs, sampled from culture after CMV antigen stimulation. These TCRs come from a human donor in good health (CMV status not recorded). Some clones in this sample may be carry-over from other donors' samples. CDR3s include the opening cysteine and the closing phenylalanine or tryptophan. D genes are given only for firm matches. Size is stated for part of the rows, as once, few or many counts, or as a class when the clone is expanded.

16	.	once	TRBJ2-3	TRBV5-1	CASSAGLTTSTDTQYF	TGCGCCAGCAGCGCCGGACTGACGACTAGCACAGATACGCAGTATTTT
16	TRBD2	many	TRBJ2-1	TRBV7-2	CASSQTSGSSYNEQFF	TGTGCCAGCAGCCAGACTAGCGGAAGCTCCTACAATGAGCAGTTCTTC
14	.	.	TRBJ2-7	TRBV10-3	CAIRDREGGYEQYF	TGTGCCATCAGGGACAGGGAGGGTGGTTACGAGCAGTACTTC
13	.	few	TRBJ2-1	TRBV4-1	CASSPSHYNEQFF	TGCGCCAGCAGCCCGTCCCATTACAATGAGCAGTTCTTC
20	TRBD2	.	TRBJ2-3	TRBV20-1	CSARDLLLSGGAPRGDTQYF	TGCAGTGCTAGAGACCTCCTGTTGAGCGGGGGGGCCCCTCGAGGAGATACGCAGTATTTT
17	TRBD1	.	TRBJ1-3	TRBV7-9	CASSPGTGGARGNTIYF	TGTGCCAGCAGCCCTGGGACAGGGGGAGCCCGAGGAAACACCATATATTTT
14	.	.	TRBJ1-1	TRBV2	CASSSPGWATEAFF	TGTGCCAGCAGTTCCCCAGGATGGGCCACTGAAGCTTTCTTT
13	.	.	TRBJ2-1	TRBV11-2	CASSVISYNEQFF	TGTGCCAGCAGCGTAATTTCCTACAATGAGCAGTTCTTC
19	TRBD1	.	TRBJ1-5	TRBV18	CASSPSAGGTGGERQPQHF	TGTGCCAGCTCACCCTCAGCGGGAGGGACAGGGGGCGAGCGTCAGCCCCAGCATTTT
16	.	few	TRBJ2-1	TRBV19	CASSIVGTSSYNEQFF	TGTGCCAGTAGTATAGTTGGGACATCAAGTTACAATGAGCAGTTCTTC
13	TRBD1	.	TRBJ1-1	TRBV27	CASSFSGQAEAFF	TGTGCCAGCAGTTTTTCCGGACAGGCTGAAGCTTTCTTT
15	TRBD2	.	TRBJ2-1	TRBV7-2	CASSPASGGLNEQFF	TGTGCCAGCAGCCCAGCTAGCGGGGGACTCAATGAGCAGTTCTTC
15	TRBD1	.	TRBJ1-5	TRBV5-1	CASSLGSGGSQPQHF	TGCGCCAGCAGCTTGGGTTCAGGGGGCAGTCAGCCCCAGCATTTT
14	.	many	TRBJ2-3	TRBV7-2	CASSPLAGWDTQYF	TGTGCCAGCAGCCCTCTGGCGGGGTGGGATACGCAGTATTTT
14	.	.	TRBJ2-2	TRBV4-1	CASSQRNDAGELFF	TGCGCCAGCAGCCAAAGGAACGACGCCGGGGAGCTGTTTTTT
15	.	.	TRBJ1-5	TRBV7-8	CASTIGGWGNQPQHF	TGTGCCAGCACCATCGGGGGTTGGGGGAATCAGCCCCAGCATTTT
16	TRBD2	many	TRBJ2-3	TRBV7-8	CASSLEAGGLLDTQYF	TGTGCCAGCAGCTTAGAAGCGGGGGGCCTCCTGGATACGCAGTATTTT
11	.	.	TRBJ2-2	TRBV7-9	CASSLRGKLFF	TGTGCCAGCAGTTTAAGAGGGAAGCTGTTTTTT
12	.	many	TRBJ1-1	TRBV6-1	CASRRQNTEAFF	TGTGCCAGCAGGCGGCAAAACACTGAAGCTTTCTTT
13	.	many	TRBJ1-4	TRBV12-3/TRBV12-4	CASSLRRDEKLFF	TGTGCCAGCAGTTTAAGGCGGGATGAAAAACTGTTTTTT
15	.	.	TRBJ1-2	TRBV27	CASTSFAGNNYGYTF	TGTGCCAGCACCTCCTTTGCGGGGAATAACTATGGCTACACCTTC
17	.	.	TRBJ1-1	TRBV7-6	CASSLEGPAPSDTEAFF	TGTGCCAGCAGCTTAGAGGGTCCGGCCCCATCGGACACTGAAGCTTTCTTT
16	.	.	TRBJ1-2	TRBV4-1	CASSQDPAAPPDGYTF	TGCGCCAGCAGCCAAGATCCGGCGGCCCCGCCGGATGGCTACACCTTC
22	TRBD1	.	TRBJ2-6	TRBV7-6	CASSLEWSGLGQGSSGANVLTF	TGTGCCAGCAGCTTGGAGTGGAGCGGTTTGGGACAGGGAAGTTCTGGGGCCAACGTCCTGACTTTC
15	TRBD2	few	TRBJ2-7	TRBV9	CASSVGGLPSYEQYF	TGTGCCAGCAGCGTAGGGGGACTACCATCCTACGAGCAGTACTTC
17	.	many	TRBJ1-1	TRBV7-2	CASSPTVHARAGTEAFF	TGTGCCAGCAGCCCGACCGTCCATGCCCGTGCCGGGACTGAAGCTTTCTTT
14	.	.	TRBJ1-1	TRBV6-6	CASSYSGTYTEAFF	TGTGCCAGCAGTTACTCTGGGACTTACACTGAAGCTTTCTTT
17	.	.	TRBJ1-1	TRBV6-5	CASSFLGGRHTDTEAFF	TGTGCCAGCAGTTTTCTCGGGGGACGTCATACGGACACTGAAGCTTTCTTT
16	TRBD1	.	TRBJ2-1	TRBV6-2/TRBV6-3	CASSNRATGPYNEQFF	TGTGCCAGCAGCAATCGGGCGACAGGGCCCTACAATGAGCAGTTCTTC
14	TRBD2	few	TRBJ2-3	TRBV12-3/TRBV12-4	CASSQRGGEDTQYF	TGTGCCAGCAGCCAGCGGGGGGGCGAAGATACGCAGTATTTT
11	.	.	TRBJ2-1	TRBV7-8	CASSSVRHRFF	TGTGCCAGCAGCTCTGTGAGACACCGATTCTTC
16	.	.	TRBJ1-1	TRBV27	CASTGPGVRIATEAFF	TGTGCCAGCACTGGCCCCGGGGTGAGGATAGCCACTGAAGCTTTCTTT
17	.	few	TRBJ1-6	TRBV7-9	CASSNPGRIGPVAPLHF	TGTGCCAGCAGCAATCCCGGACGGATCGGACCAGTGGCACCCCTCCACTTT
12	.	many	TRBJ1-6	TRBV28	CASTPPRGPLHF	TGTGCCAGCACCCCGCCAAGGGGTCCCCTCCACTTT
13	TRBD1	few	TRBJ1-2	TRBV12-3/TRBV12-4	CASRSGQNYGYTF	TGTGCCAGCAGGTCGGGACAGAACTATGGCTACACCTTC
13	TRBD2	few	TRBJ2-1	TRBV27	CASSWDYYNEQFF	TGTGCCAGCAGTTGGGACTACTACAATGAGCAGTTCTTC
16	TRBD2	few	TRBJ2-5	TRBV11-2	CASSHWTSGGVETQYF	TGTGCCAGCAGCCACTGGACTAGCGGGGGGGTAGAGACCCAGTACTTC
17	TRBD1	.	TRBJ2-7	TRBV4-1	CASSQESGGQKTYEQYF	TGCGCCAGCAGCCAAGAAAGTGGGGGACAGAAGACCTACGAGCAGTACTTC
17	TRBD2	.	TRBJ2-1	TRBV7-6	CTSSLGETSGGVNEQFF	TGTACCAGCAGCTTAGGGGAGACTAGCGGGGGTGTGAATGAGCAGTTCTTC
14	.	many	TRBJ1-5	TRBV7-2	CASKDAFGNQPQHF	TGTGCCAGCAAGGACGCCTTTGGCAATCAGCCCCAGCATTTT
15	TRBD2	.	TRBJ2-3	TRBV24-1	CATSDLRLGGDTQYF	TGTGCCACCAGTGATCTCCGACTGGGAGGGGATACGCAGTATTTT
14	.	.	TRBJ2-7	TRBV12-3/TRBV12-4	CASSWGGPSYEQYF	TGTGCCAGCAGTTGGGGCGGGCCTTCCTACGAGCAGTACTTC